Shown below are 20 T cell receptor beta chains from a single sample sequenced in a study of Tregs in tolerant kidney transplant recipients. Mixed chimerism was transient after nonmyeloablative marrow transplants from related graft donors. Sequencing used immunoSEQ multiplex PCR; TCRdb keeps in-frame clones, though not all of them. Among 84,000 or so clones listed, 80% to 95% were seen once. Sequenced here: CD4+ T cells from blood (PBMCs), sampled 12 months after the transplant. The receptors come from a human patient who received a combined kidney and bone marrow transplant. Some of these T cells may belong to the graft donor.

This clone appeared once. The chain couples TRBV11-2 to TRBJ1-4, with D maybe TRBD1 (5 bases). This CDR3 spans 14 amino acids. Trimming stripped 8 bases from V and 8 bases from J, with 18 bases between. The germline CDR1 and CDR2 sequences are SGHAT and FQNNGV. The CDR3 bases are TGTGCCAGCGCCCCCGGGGGGGTGGGCGAAAAACTGTTTTTT. Its protein product is CASAPGGVGEKLFF.

The chain has TRBV4-3 and TRBJ2-5; 8 nucleotides match TRBD2. This CDR3 region has 16 residues. Germline values: CDR1 LGHNA, CDR2 YSLEER. J lost 5 bases, V lost 4 bases, and 12 bases had no gene match. The DNA of the CDR3 is TGCGCCAGCAGCCCCTTCATCAGCGGGAGTACTGAGACCCAGTACTTC. Its translation is CASSPFISGSTETQYF.

The chain couples TRBV5-4 to TRBJ1-2; 8 positions match TRBD1. V was pared by 2 bases and J by 4 bases, with 4 bases of the junction left unmatched. The germline gives CDR1 SGHNT, CDR2 YYREEE (reference sequence). The CDR3 length is 14 residues. DNA for the CDR3: TGTGCCAGCAGCTTTCGACAGGGGAGCTATGGCTACACCTTC. It is translated as CASSFRQGSYGYTF.

The chain uses TRBV4-2 and TRBJ2-1, with 7 positions matching TRBD2. The V and J ends lost 3 bases and 8 bases, in that order; junction bases with no gene match: 16. This CDR3 comprises 17 residues. The germline V gene has CDR1 LGHNA and CDR2 YNFKEQ. Written as DNA, the CDR3 is TGTGCCAGCAGCCATGCCCCATCGACTAGCAAAGGGCATGAGCAGTTCTTC. Amino acids: CASSHAPSTSKGHEQFF.

As for this clone: An end of the junction differs from the germline gene, which may be a read error. This rearrangement joins TRBV19 to TRBJ1-1; 10 bases are shared with TRBD1. Germline V gives CDR1 LNHDA, CDR2 SQIVND (reference sequence). CDR3 length equals 17 residues. The CDR3 DNA reads as TGTGCCGGTAGAATCCCGGGACAGGGGCACGCGGGGACTGAAGCTTTCTTT. Its translation: CAGRIPGQGHAGTEAFF.

This clone was seen once. The CDR3 sequence: CASRPRQGPGEKLFF. CDR3 DNA: TGTGCCAGCAGGCCTCGACAGGGCCCGGGTGAAAAACTGTTTTTT. The J gene is TRBJ1-4, the V gene TRBV7-9; 7 bases align to TRBD1. J was trimmed by 7 bases and V by 6 bases; bases with no gene match: 11. Germline V gives CDR1 SEHNR, CDR2 FQNEAQ (reference sequence). This CDR3 has 15 residues.

The V gene is TRBV28, the J gene TRBJ1-4; 9 bases are a match to TRBD1. This CDR3 is built from 14 residues. CDR1 and CDR2 from the germline V gene are MDHEN and SYDVKM. V gave up 8 bases and J gave up 2 bases; unmatched junction bases: 3. The CDR3, as DNA: TGTGCCAGCCGAACAGGGGGCACTAATGAAAAACTGTTTTTT. This codes for CASRTGGTNEKLFF.

The chain uses TRBV30 and TRBJ1-2; tentatively, D is TRBD1 (6 bases). Trimming removed 1 base from V and 1 base from J, with 10 bases in between. Germline values: CDR1 GTSNPN, CDR2 SVGIG (reference sequence). This CDR3 has 14 residues. The CDR3 is CAWSAGQYNYGYTF. CDR3 coding DNA: TGTGCCTGGAGTGCCGGACAGTATAACTATGGCTACACCTTC. The variable domain in full, completed from reference TRBV30 and TRBJ1-2, reads SQTIHQWPATLVQPVGSPLSLECTVEGTSNPNLYWYRQAAGRGLQLLFYSVGIGQISSEVPQNLSASRPQDRQFILSSKKLLLSDSGFYLCAWSAGQYNYGYTFGSGTRLTVV.

The chain combines TRBV9 with TRBJ2-1, with D perhaps TRBD1 (6 bases). CDR3 length: 15 residues. Germline V gene data show CDR1 as SGDLS and CDR2 as YYNGEE. Trimming removed 3 bases at V and 0 bases at J, with 10 bases between. This CDR3 reads CASSAGTPSYNEQFF. DNA of the CDR3: TGTGCCAGCAGCGCCGGGACACCCTCCTACAATGAGCAGTTCTTC. Complete variable domain (other parts from reference TRBV9 and TRBJ2-1): DSGVTQTPKHLITATGQRVTLRCSPRSGDLSVYWYQQSLDQGLQFLIQYYNGEERAKGNILERFSAQQFPDLHSELNLSSLELGDSALYFCASSAGTPSYNEQFFGPGTRLTVL.

The chain links TRBV5-1 to TRBJ1-5; 8 positions match TRBD1. V trimming: 4 bases; J trimming: 4 bases; junction bases outside the gene matches: 4. This CDR3 comprises 14 residues. The germline V gene has CDR1 SGHRS and CDR2 YFSETQ. The CDR3 here is CASSRTGPNQPQHF. CDR3 DNA sequence: TGCGCCAGCAGCCGGACAGGGCCTAATCAGCCCCAGCATTTT.

CDR3 sequence (DNA): TGTGCCAGCAGCAGGGGAGAGACCCAGTACTTC. Protein: CASSRGETQYF. V usage is TRBV7-2 and J usage is TRBJ2-5; D may be TRBD1 (5 bases). CDR3 length equals 11 residues. V was cut by 5 bases and J by 4 bases, with 5 bases left in between. Germline V gene lookup returns CDR1 SGHTA and CDR2 FQGNSA.

This sequence joins TRBV6-1 and TRBJ2-3; 7 bases line up with TRBD1. Germline lookup yields CDR1 MNHNS and CDR2 SASEGT. CDR3 length: 12 amino acids. The V gene end was trimmed by 6 bases and the J gene end by 10 bases; junction bases not matched to a gene: 7. In DNA form, the CDR3 reads TGTGCCAGCAGAGAGGACAGGCCGGCGCAGTATTTT. Protein sequence: CASREDRPAQYF.

This rearrangement joins TRBV10-1 to TRBJ1-4; tentatively, D is TRBD1 (5 bases). The CDR3 length is 14 residues. The V end was cut by 2 bases, the J end by 4 bases, with 8 bases between. Germline assignment: CDR1 WNHNN and CDR2 SYGVQD (reference sequence). This CDR3 is CASSETGFNEKLFF. CDR3 coding DNA: TGCGCCAGCAGTGAGACAGGCTTTAATGAAAAACTGTTTTTT.

The chain joins TRBV4-3 to TRBJ2-7; 10 bases are shared with TRBD1. This CDR3 comprises 15 residues. V lost 2 bases, J lost 2 bases, and 3 bases stayed unmatched. CDR1 and CDR2 (germline): LGHNA, YSLEER. In DNA, the CDR3 is TGCGCCAGCAGCCAACGGACAGGGGGGCCCTACGAGCAGTACTTC. Residues: CASSQRTGGPYEQYF.

The chain is built from TRBV4-1 and TRBJ1-5; 7 bases match TRBD1. Germline V gives CDR1 MGHRA, CDR2 YSYEKL. After removal of 5 bases from V and 0 bases from J, the junction contained 13 bases not matched to a gene. The CDR3 spans 18 residues. This CDR3 reads CASSRRPTGQNSNQPQHF. The DNA for the CDR3 is TGCGCCAGCAGCAGACGACCGACGGGACAGAATAGCAATCAGCCCCAGCATTTT.

The chain joins TRBV7-6 to TRBJ2-1; TRBD1 matches at 9 bases. The CDR3 extends over 18 amino acids. Germline lookup yields CDR1 SGHVS and CDR2 FNYEAQ. The trim removed 3 bases at V and 8 bases at J, leaving 17 bases unmatched. CDR3 amino acids: CASSLISRDRDSRDEQFF. The CDR3 DNA reads as TGTGCCAGCAGCTTGATTTCAAGGGACAGGGACAGCAGGGATGAGCAGTTCTTC.

The chain has TRBV7-6 and TRBJ2-2; 8 nucleotides line up with TRBD2. This CDR3 has 20 amino acids. Germline CDR1 is SGHVS and CDR2 is FNYEAQ. J was trimmed by 4 bases and V by 4 bases; bases with no gene match: 20. The CDR3 protein is CASSSLSPAGAPGFTGELFF. In DNA form, the CDR3 reads TGTGCCAGCAGCTCCCTCTCCCCAGCGGGAGCCCCGGGTTTCACCGGGGAGCTGTTTTTT.

The V and J genes are TRBV18 and TRBJ1-4; D is possibly TRBD1 (5 bases). CDR1 and CDR2 from the germline V gene are KGHSH and LQKENI. Deletions cut 0 bases from V and 8 bases from J, with 13 bases between. The CDR3 has 15 amino acids. The CDR3 loop reads CASSPPAGLREKLFF. In nucleotides, the CDR3 is TGTGCCAGCTCACCACCGGCAGGGTTGAGAGAAAAACTGTTTTTT.

This chain joins TRBV7-6 and TRBJ2-1; 7 nucleotides agree with TRBD1. V shed 0 bases and J 4 bases; nucleotides not matched to a gene: 3. This CDR3 comprises 15 residues. CDR1 SGHVS and CDR2 FNYEAQ come from the germline V gene. The CDR3: CASSLAGGEYNEQFF. The DNA for the CDR3 is TGTGCCAGCAGCTTAGCAGGGGGCGAGTACAATGAGCAGTTCTTC.

The V gene is TRBV20-1, the J gene TRBJ1-2; D unresolved. Trimming left V 3 bases short and J 8 bases short, with 10 bases between. Germline V lookup: CDR1 DFQATT, CDR2 SNEGSKA (reference sequence). The CDR3 runs to 11 residues. CDR3 amino acids: CSARTPSGYTF. The DNA for the CDR3 is TGCAGTGCTAGGACACCTTCCGGCTACACCTTC.